What follows describes a single TCR beta chain. This sample is part of a study of Tregs in tolerant kidney transplant recipients. Profiling relied on immunoSEQ multiplex PCR, and the TCRdb table lists in-frame clones only, not all of them. Of 80,000 to 90,000 clones listed, more than 90% are singletons. The sequenced material came from CD8+ T cells from blood. This receptor was obtained from a human donor in good health.

CDR3: CASSGRTNQPQHF. CDR3 coding DNA: TGTGCCAGCAGTGGACGGACAAATCAGCCCCAGCATTTT. The gene calls are TRBV6-1 and TRBJ1-5; D is possibly TRBD1 (5 bases). The germline gives CDR1 MNHNS, CDR2 SASEGT. The CDR3 spans 13 residues. V was trimmed by 4 bases and J by 4 bases, leaving 8 bases between them.